This T cell receptor beta chain came from a study of Japanese encephalitis immunity and Zika vaccine responses (dated by TCRdb to the early 2020s). Broadly, across the study: The included participants were given three 5.0 ug doses of alum-adjuvanted ZPIV at weeks 0, 4 and 28. A two-dose regimen of JEV vaccine (IXIARO), with doses given 28 days apart, was administered to about a dozen participants two to three months before the first ZPIV dose. Before ZPIV, about a dozen participants were given one dose of YFV vaccine (YF-VAX), while eight or nine participants were flavivirus-naive. Several representative participants per pre-vaccination group were picked for TCR sequencing, using samples from week 52 and from week 0, the point after pre-vaccination but before ZPIV. TCR repertoires from a few flavivirus-naive individuals were also analyzed at weeks 2, 6 and 52 after the start of ZPIV vaccination. Stimulations used ZIKV structural-protein peptide pools split into flavivirus-conserved and non-conserved sets, or JEV or YFV peptides matching the pre-vaccination. ZIKV peptides were 15-mers overlapping by 11 residues, selected for NetMHCpan/NetMHCII-predicted epitopes with affinity below 50 nM. The study tested whether CD4 T cell responses to the Zika vaccine were shaped by prior Japanese encephalitis virus (JEV) or yellow fever virus (YFV) vaccination.

PBMCs were stained with CellTrace CFSE and grown for 6 days in RPMI containing roughly 8% human serum and peptide pools at around 1.1 ug/mL each. Unfixed proliferating CD4 T cells were sorted on a BD FACSAria as live CD56-CD19-CD16-CD3+CD4+ CFSE-low cells. Enrolled adults were healthy and were found to be seronegative for ZIKV, JEV, YFV, DENV and WNV by microneutralization screening. Samples were obtained from a phase 1, double-blinded, randomized, placebo-controlled trial of an alum-adjuvanted Zika purified-inactivated virus (ZPIV) vaccine. Peripheral blood mononuclear cells were isolated by standard procedure and were kept frozen in liquid nitrogen until use. The protocol used for the library was 5' RACE. Before sequencing, TCRbeta libraries were pooled in proportion to the sorted cell numbers of each library. Total RNA was extracted from the sorted cells with RNAzol RT, and cDNA was synthesized using an oligo(dT) primer and a template-switching oligo. The TCRbeta V-CDR3-J region was PCR-amplified with Kapa HiFi using a SMARTer oligo primer and a TCRbeta constant-region primer. A second PCR attached Illumina adaptors and sample-specific index barcodes, followed by HighPrep bead cleanup and Bioanalyzer confirmation of a band of roughly 650 bp. Libraries were sequenced on an Illumina MiSeq with 2x151 bp paired-end reads. In the authors' own workflow: Reads were demultiplexed with an in-house Java program, and TCRbeta annotations were assigned and clonotypes were counted with MiXCR. Repertoire overlap was assessed with Morisita-Horn indices from the R package vegan, and UPGMA clustering and Circos plots of recurring clonotypes were generated. Shannon diversity and richness were normalized to the highest possible value given the input cell numbers, yielding values from 0 to 1. CDR3beta sequences were aligned with MUSCLE, distances were computed with SeqinR, and multidimensional scaling was plotted in R. Clones were called with MiXCR by TCRdb after fastp trimmed the public reads at Q25, and only in-frame beta chains were retained. Under each unique CDR3 protein, matching rows form one entry showing the most common genes and DNA. For this entry, the V and J calls and clone size follow TCRdb and not the study's own pipeline. For this sample, the table gives 60 to 70 distinct CDR3 sequences.

V ends up 6 bases short and J 4 bases short, with an unmatched junction base count of 7. The CDR3 covers 14 residues, taking in both the cysteine and the phenylalanine. Solely the CDR3 DNA is kept, with 42 bases framed from the first base. CDR1 and CDR2 are drawn from the germline V gene (reference sequence): LNHNV, YYDKDF. Findings and caveats that apply to the study as a whole: The analysis was restricted to a subset of trial participants with three doses and adequate samples, and the entire vaccinated cohort was not analyzed. Repertoire similarity across time-points and stimulations was higher in JEV-pre-vaccinated donors than in YFV-pre-vaccinated donors, indicating more clonotypes shared between ZIKV and JEV stimulation. CD8 T cell responses of very low magnitude were detected against ZIKV peptide pools and were observed in only a few individuals. Samples clustered by participant with no similarity between individuals, suggesting no public TCRs were detected. Because there were not enough samples, the peptide pools could not be deconvoluted, which meant the specific peptides behind the cross-reactive responses went unidentified. After ZPIV, repertoire richness of CD4 T cells responding to conserved ZIKV epitopes significantly decreased in JEV-pre-vaccinated donors.

As a fraction of the sample, this clonotype is large (0.1 to 1%). One base away there is no much larger clone; base qualities are not given. The rearrangement joined TRBV15 to TRBJ2-3; 7 nucleotides in the junction match TRBD2. The sequence came from an adult man who received an inactivated Zika virus vaccine. The source material was antigen-activated CD4+ T cells from blood, cultured, sampled during a Zika inactivated vaccine study. The CDR3 in this case is CATSLGGDADTQYF. Here is the DNA: TGTGCCACCAGTTTGGGAGGGGATGCAGATACGCAGTATTTT.